The 13 T cell receptor beta chains below come from one sample, sequenced in a study of T cell repertoires in cytomegalovirus infection (dated 2019 in TCRdb). Sequencing instrument: Illumina HiSeq 1500. TCRdb redid the processing of the public reads, applying fastp at Q25 and MiXCR, and retained in-frame beta chains. Every distinct CDR3 protein forms one entry, paired with its most common genes and DNA. The sample table shows some 680,000 distinct CDR3 sequences, and 35% to 45% are seen once. The ten biggest clones cover more than 2.5% of the sample. Sequenced: PBMCs. The receptors originated from a human donor in good health (CMV status not recorded). Some clones in this sample may be carry-over from other donors' samples.

Remarks on this clonotype: One end of the junction varies from germline; a read error may be responsible. The chain combines TRBV25-1 with TRBJ2-1; D is unclear. The length of the CDR3 is 12 residues. Germline-derived CDR1 and CDR2 are MGHDK and SYGVNS. CDR3 amino acids: CASSLRMSEHFF. CDR3 bases: TGTGCCAGCAGTCTTCGGATGAGTGAGCATTTCTTC.

The CDR3 DNA reads TGTGCCAGTAGCCTTCTGGACGCCGCGAACACCGGGGAGCTGTTTTTT. Translated: CASSLLDAANTGELFF. V and J are TRBV19 and TRBJ2-2; D uncertain. Between the trimmed V and J ends, which lost 6 bases and 0 bases, there was a span of 14 bases. The CDR3 is made up of 16 amino acids. The germline gives CDR1 LNHDA, CDR2 SQIVND (reference sequence). Full variable domain (missing parts from reference TRBV19 and TRBJ2-2): DGGITQSPKYLFRKEGQNVTLSCEQNLNHDAMYWYRQDPGQGLRLIYYSQIVNDFQKGDIAEGYSVSREKKESFPLTVTSAQKNPTAFYLCASSLLDAANTGELFFGEGSRLTVL.

A word on this clonotype: No conserved phenylalanine or tryptophan is present at the end of the CDR3, so a read error is the likely explanation. Because the CDR3's place on the DNA is in doubt, the DNA is left out and the CDR3 is given as listed by TCRdb. This sequence joins TRBV11-3 and TRBJ2-5; the D call TRBD1 from the table was never checked on the DNA. The CDR3 is 17 residues long, ends included. Germline V lookup: CDR1 SGHNT, CDR2 YENEEA. CDR3 in amino acids: CASSRPGAARKKETEYC.

CDR3: CASSETSEADTQYF. The CDR3 region has the DNA TGTGCCAGCAGTGAAACCAGCGAGGCAGATACGCAGTATTTT. The chain combines TRBV6-4 with TRBJ2-3; no firm D call. The germline V gene encodes CDR1 MRHNA and CDR2 SNTAGT. V was clipped by 3 bases and J by 4 bases, with 11 bases between them. This CDR3 is built from 14 residues.

The chain recombines TRBV6-8 with TRBJ2-2; TRBD2 agrees at 7 bases. The CDR3 is 14 residues long. Germline lookup yields CDR1 MNHGY and CDR2 SAAAGT. With 6 bases clipped from V and 6 bases from J, the junction kept 7 bases outside the gene matches. CDR3 bases: TGTGCCAGCAGCCCGGGACTATTTGCCGGGGAGCTGTTTTTT. Its translation is CASSPGLFAGELFF.

Notes on this clonotype: The junction differs from germline at one of its ends, possibly a read error. The chain joins TRBV10-3 to TRBJ1-1; TRBD1 aligns across 9 bases. The CDR3 covers 13 residues. Germline CDR1 is ENHRY and CDR2 is SYGVKD. The CDR3 protein is CAITGTGYTEALF. The CDR3 DNA sequence: TGTGCCATCACCGGGACAGGGTACACTGAAGCTTTATTT.

This chain connects TRBV19 to TRBJ2-5, with 7 bases matching TRBD1. Germline CDR1 LNHDA, CDR2 SQIVND (reference sequence). This CDR3 is built from 14 residues. V gave up 6 bases and J gave up 2 bases; unmatched junction bases: 6. CDR3 residues: CASSRTGAQETQYF. DNA for the CDR3: TGTGCCAGTAGCCGAACAGGGGCGCAAGAGACCCAGTACTTC.

For this clonotype: Since a much larger clone is just one base distant, this may be a read error. The chain has TRBV25-1 and TRBJ2-2; 7 positions match TRBD1. Germline loops: CDR1 MGHDK, CDR2 SYGVNS. This CDR3 spans 17 amino acids. CDR3 loop: CASSGMTGIPNIGELFF. CDR3 in DNA: TGTGCCAGCAGTGGCATGACAGGGATCCCTAACATCGGGGAGCTGTTTTTT. Based on the CDR3 plus reference TRBV25-1 and TRBJ2-2, the full variable domain is EADIYQTPRYLVIGTGKKITLECSQTMGHDKMYWYQQDPGMELHLIHYSYGVNSTEKGDLSSESTVSRIRTEHFPLTLESARPSHTSQYLCASSGMTGIPNIGELFFGEGSRLTVL.

In its sample, this clonotype was seen a few times. The V and J genes are TRBV7-9 and TRBJ1-2, with unresolved D. V was trimmed by 2 bases and J by 4 bases, leaving 11 bases between them. This CDR3 is 14 amino acids long. The germline V gene has CDR1 SEHNR and CDR2 FQNEAQ (reference sequence). CDR3 DNA sequence: TGTGCCAGCAGCTTAAACACAAAGACCTATGGCTACACCTTC. It encodes CASSLNTKTYGYTF.

This rearrangement joins TRBV5-5 to TRBJ2-4; D is perhaps TRBD1 or TRBD2 (6 bases each). Trimming took off 4 bases at V and 6 bases at J, with 20 bases between the two ends. Germline V gene sequence: CDR1 SGHKS, CDR2 YYEKEE (reference sequence). There are 16 residues in the CDR3. CDR3 amino acids: CASSPTLGGSGNIQYF. The CDR3, as DNA: TGTGCCAGCAGCCCTACCCTGGGGGGCTCGGGAAACATTCAGTACTTC.

The chain couples TRBV7-4 to TRBJ2-3; tentatively, D is TRBD1 or TRBD2 (6 bases each). Trimming left V 1 base short and J 6 bases short, with 14 bases between. Per the germline V gene, CDR1 is SGHVT and CDR2 is SQSDAQ. This CDR3 contains 15 residues. The CDR3 DNA follows: TGTGCCAGCAGCTTAGTATCTGGGGGGCCCGATACGCAGTATTTT. This encodes CASSLVSGGPDTQYF.

This clonotype turned up a few times. This chain uses TRBV4-1 with TRBJ1-2; TRBD1 matches 7 bases. Per germline, CDR1 MGHRA and CDR2 YSYEKL. Trimming removed 1 base from V and 8 bases from J; junction bases left unmatched: 4. The CDR3 has 13 residues. The chain's CDR3 is CASSQGQGNGYTF. The DNA for the CDR3 is TGCGCCAGCAGCCAAGGACAGGGTAACGGCTACACCTTC.

This clonotype appeared a few times. The CDR3 nucleotides are TGTGCCAGTAGTATAGCGGCTCGGAGCCCTGAGCAGTTCTTC. This translates into CASSIAARSPEQFF. J is TRBJ2-1 and V is TRBV19; unclear D gene. The V end lost 1 base, the J end lost 9 bases, and 13 bases lay between the germline ends. The CDR3 length is 14 residues. CDR1 and CDR2 (germline): LNHDA, SQIVND (reference sequence).